The following is a T cell receptor (beta chain) sequence with its context. No antigen is known for it. This record belongs to a study of T cell responses to AZD1222 COVID-19 vaccine. Sequencing used immunoSEQ multiplex PCR; TCRdb keeps in-frame clones, though not all of them. Of about 120,000 clones in the sample, approximately 92% are singletons; the top ten hold around 4.4%. Broader study findings: The study sampled repertoires only after the peak T cell response. The donor cohort was predominantly white British with a female majority, and clonal diversity may have been underestimated. Two AZD1222 doses significantly raised spike-specific TCR breadth and depth over controls.

The germline V gene encodes CDR1 LGHDT and CDR2 YNNKEL (reference sequence). V was pared by 3 bases and J by 3 bases, with 0 bases of the junction left unmatched. The CDR3 covers 13 residues. V gene TRBV3-1 (or the pseudogene TRBV3-2) combines with J gene TRBJ2-3; TRBD2 matches 7 bases. This sequence was found in an adult who received the MenACWY meningococcal vaccine as a control. The sample was peripheral blood, taken 28 days after the second dose of the MenACWY control vaccine. This CDR3 is CASSQGGTDTQYF. CDR3 coding DNA: TGTGCCAGCAGCCAGGGAGGGACAGATACGCAGTATTTT.